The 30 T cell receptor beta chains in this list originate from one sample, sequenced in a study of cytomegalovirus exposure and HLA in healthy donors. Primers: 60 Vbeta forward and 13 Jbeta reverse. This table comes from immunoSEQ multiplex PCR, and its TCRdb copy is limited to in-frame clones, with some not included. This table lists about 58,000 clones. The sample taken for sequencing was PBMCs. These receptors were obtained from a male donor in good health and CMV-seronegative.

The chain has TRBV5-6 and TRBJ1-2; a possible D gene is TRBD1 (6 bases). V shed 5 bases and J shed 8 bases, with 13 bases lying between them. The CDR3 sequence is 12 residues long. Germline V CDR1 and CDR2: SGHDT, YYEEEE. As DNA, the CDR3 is TGTGCCAGCAGGAACAGGGTAGGAGGCTACACCTTC. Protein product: CASRNRVGGYTF.

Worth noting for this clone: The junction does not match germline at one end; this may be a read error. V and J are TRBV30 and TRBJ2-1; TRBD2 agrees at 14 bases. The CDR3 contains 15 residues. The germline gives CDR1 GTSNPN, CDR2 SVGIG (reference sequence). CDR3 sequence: CAGSPGTSGSNEQFF. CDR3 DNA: TGTGCCGGGAGCCCCGGGACTAGCGGGAGTAACGAGCAGTTCTTC.

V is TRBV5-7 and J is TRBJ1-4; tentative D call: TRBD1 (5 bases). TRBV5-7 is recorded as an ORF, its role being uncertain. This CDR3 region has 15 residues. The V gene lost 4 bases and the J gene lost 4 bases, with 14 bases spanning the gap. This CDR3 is CASSVFREINEKLFF. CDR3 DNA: TGTGCCAGCAGCGTCTTCAGGGAAATTAATGAAAAACTGTTTTTT.

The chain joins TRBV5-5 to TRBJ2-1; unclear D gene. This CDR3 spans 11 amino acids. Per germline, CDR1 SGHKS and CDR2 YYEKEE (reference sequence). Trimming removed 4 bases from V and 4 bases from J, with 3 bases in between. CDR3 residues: CASSLYNEQFF. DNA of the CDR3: TGTGCCAGCAGCCTGTACAATGAGCAGTTCTTC.

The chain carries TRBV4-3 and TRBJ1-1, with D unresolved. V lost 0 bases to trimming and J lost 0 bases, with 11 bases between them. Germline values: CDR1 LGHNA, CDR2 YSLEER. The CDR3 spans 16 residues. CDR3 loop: CASSQDRSTLNTEAFF. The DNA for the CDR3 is TGCGCCAGCAGCCAAGATCGCAGTACCCTGAACACTGAAGCTTTCTTT.

CDR3 loop: CASRQGGTGIVETQYF. The CDR3 DNA sequence: TGTGCCAGCAGACAAGGCGGGACAGGGATTGTAGAGACCCAGTACTTC. The chain joins TRBV5-4 to TRBJ2-5; TRBD1 aligns across 9 bases. This CDR3 contains 16 residues. V lost 5 bases and J lost 4; bases outside the gene matches: 12. Germline CDR1 and CDR2: SGHNT and YYREEE (reference sequence).

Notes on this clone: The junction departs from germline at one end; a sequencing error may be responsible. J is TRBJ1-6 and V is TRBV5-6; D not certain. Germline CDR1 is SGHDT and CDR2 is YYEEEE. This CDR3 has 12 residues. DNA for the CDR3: TGTGCCAGCAGCTCACAAGATTCCCCCCTCCACTTT. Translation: CASSSQDSPLHF.

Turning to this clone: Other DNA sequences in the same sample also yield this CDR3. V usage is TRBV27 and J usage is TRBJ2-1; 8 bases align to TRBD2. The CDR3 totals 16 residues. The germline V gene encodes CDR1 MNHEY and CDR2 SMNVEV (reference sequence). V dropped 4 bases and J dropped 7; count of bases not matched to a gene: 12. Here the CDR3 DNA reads TGTGCCAGCAGTTGGGGGCCCTCCGGGAGGGGGAATGAGCAGTTCTTC. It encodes CASSWGPSGRGNEQFF.

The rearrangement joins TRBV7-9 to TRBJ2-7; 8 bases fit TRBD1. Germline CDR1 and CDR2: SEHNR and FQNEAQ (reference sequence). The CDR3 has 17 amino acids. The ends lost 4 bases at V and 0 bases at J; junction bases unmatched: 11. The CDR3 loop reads CASSSPVTGATSYEQYF. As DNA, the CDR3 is TGTGCCAGCAGCTCCCCCGTGACAGGGGCTACCTCCTACGAGCAGTACTTC.

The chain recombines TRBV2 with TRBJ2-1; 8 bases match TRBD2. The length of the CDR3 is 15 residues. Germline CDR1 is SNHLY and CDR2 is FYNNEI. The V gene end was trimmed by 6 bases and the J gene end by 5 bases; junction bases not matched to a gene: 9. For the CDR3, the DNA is TGTGCCAGCAGGGTAAACGGGGGGGCCGACAATGAGCAGTTCTTC. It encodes CASRVNGGADNEQFF.

The CDR3 DNA sequence: TGCGCCAGCAGCTGGGGGACAGGGGTGTCTCCAGAAGCTTTCTTT. It yields the protein CASSWGTGVSPEAFF. The gene calls are TRBV5-1 and TRBJ1-1; 10 bases agree with TRBD1. The CDR3 has 15 residues. The germline V gene has CDR1 SGHRS and CDR2 YFSETQ. V trimming: 3 bases; J trimming: 8 bases; junction bases outside the gene matches: 10.

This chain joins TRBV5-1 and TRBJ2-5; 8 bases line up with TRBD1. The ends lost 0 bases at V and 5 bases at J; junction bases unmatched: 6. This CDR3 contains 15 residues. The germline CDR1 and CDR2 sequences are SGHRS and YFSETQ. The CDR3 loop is CASSLGQGAGETQYF. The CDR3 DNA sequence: TGCGCCAGCAGCTTGGGGCAGGGGGCTGGGGAGACCCAGTACTTC.

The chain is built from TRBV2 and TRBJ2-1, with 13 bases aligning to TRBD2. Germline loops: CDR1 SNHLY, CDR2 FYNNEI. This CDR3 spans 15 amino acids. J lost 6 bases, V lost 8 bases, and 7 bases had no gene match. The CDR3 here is CASSGGLAGINEQFF. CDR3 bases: TGTGCCAGCTCGGGGGGACTAGCGGGGATCAATGAGCAGTTCTTC.

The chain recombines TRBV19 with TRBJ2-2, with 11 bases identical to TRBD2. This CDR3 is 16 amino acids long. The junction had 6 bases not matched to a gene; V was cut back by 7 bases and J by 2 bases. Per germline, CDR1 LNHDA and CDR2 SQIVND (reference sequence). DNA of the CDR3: TGTGCCAGTACCCCCGGGACTAGCGGTAACACCGGGGAGCTGTTTTTT. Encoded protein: CASTPGTSGNTGELFF.

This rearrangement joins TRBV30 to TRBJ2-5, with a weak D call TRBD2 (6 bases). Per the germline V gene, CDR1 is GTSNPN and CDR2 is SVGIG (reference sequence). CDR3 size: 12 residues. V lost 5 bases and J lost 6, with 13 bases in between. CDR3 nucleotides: TGTGCCTGGTCCCCGGGACTCAAGACCCAGTACTTC. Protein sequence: CAWSPGLKTQYF. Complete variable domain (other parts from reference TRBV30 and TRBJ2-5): SQTIHQWPATLVQPVGSPLSLECTVEGTSNPNLYWYRQAAGRGLQLLFYSVGIGQISSEVPQNLSASRPQDRQFILSSKKLLLSDSGFYLCAWSPGLKTQYFGPGTRLLVL.

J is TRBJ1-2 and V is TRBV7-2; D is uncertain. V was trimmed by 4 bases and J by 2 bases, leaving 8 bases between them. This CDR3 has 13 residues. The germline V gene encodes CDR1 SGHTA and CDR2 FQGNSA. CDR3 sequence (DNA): TGTGCCAGCAGCTCCCAACTAAACTATGGCTACACCTTC. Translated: CASSSQLNYGYTF.

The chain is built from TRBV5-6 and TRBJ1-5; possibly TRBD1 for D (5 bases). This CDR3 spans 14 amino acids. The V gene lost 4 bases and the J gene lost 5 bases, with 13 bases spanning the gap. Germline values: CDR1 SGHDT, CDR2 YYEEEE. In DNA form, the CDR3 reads TGTGCCAGCAGCCGGTCGCAGGGATATCAGCCCCAGCATTTT. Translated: CASSRSQGYQPQHF.

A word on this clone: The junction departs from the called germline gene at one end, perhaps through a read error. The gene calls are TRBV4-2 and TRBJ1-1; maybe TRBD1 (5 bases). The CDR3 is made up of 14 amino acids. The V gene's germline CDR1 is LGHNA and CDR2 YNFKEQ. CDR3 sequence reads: CASSQEGRFTEDFF. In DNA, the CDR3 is TGTGCCAGCAGCCAAGAGGGGCGATTCACTGAAGATTTCTTT.

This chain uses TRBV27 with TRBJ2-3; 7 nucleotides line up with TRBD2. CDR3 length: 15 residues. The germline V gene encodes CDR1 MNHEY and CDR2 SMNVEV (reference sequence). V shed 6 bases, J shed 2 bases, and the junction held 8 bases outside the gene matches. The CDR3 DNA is TGTGCCAGCAGGGCACAAGCGGGATCCACAGATACGCAGTATTTT. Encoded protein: CASRAQAGSTDTQYF.

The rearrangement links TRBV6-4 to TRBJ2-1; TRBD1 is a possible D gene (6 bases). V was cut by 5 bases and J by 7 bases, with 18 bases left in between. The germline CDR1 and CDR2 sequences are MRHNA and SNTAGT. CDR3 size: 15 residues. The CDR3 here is CASSQDTGMANEQFF. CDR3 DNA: TGTGCCAGCAGTCAGGATACAGGGATGGCGAATGAGCAGTTCTTC.

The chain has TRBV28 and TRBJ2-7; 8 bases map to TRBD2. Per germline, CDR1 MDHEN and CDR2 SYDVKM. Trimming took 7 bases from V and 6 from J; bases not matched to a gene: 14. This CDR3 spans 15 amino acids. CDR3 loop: CASNSPGLVLSEQYF. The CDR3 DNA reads TGTGCCAGCAACTCCCCGGGACTAGTCCTCTCCGAGCAGTACTTC.

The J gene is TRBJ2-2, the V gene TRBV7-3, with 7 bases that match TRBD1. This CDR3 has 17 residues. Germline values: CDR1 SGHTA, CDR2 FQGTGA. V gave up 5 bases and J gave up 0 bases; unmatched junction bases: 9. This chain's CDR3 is CASSPTTGTANTGELFF. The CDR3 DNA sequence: TGTGCCAGCAGCCCCACCACGGGGACAGCGAACACCGGGGAGCTGTTTTTT.

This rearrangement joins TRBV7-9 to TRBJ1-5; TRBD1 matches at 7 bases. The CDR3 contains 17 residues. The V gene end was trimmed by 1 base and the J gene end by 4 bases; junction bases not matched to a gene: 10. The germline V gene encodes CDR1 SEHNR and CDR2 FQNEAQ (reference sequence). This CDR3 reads CASSLDKTGRWNQPQHF. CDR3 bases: TGTGCCAGCAGCTTAGATAAGACAGGGAGGTGGAATCAGCCCCAGCATTTT.

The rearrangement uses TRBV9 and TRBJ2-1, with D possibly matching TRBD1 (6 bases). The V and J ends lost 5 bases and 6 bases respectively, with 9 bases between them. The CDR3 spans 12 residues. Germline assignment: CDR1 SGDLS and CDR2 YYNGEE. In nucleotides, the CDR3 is TGTGCCAGCAGTCGACAGGTCAATGAGCAGTTCTTC. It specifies CASSRQVNEQFF.

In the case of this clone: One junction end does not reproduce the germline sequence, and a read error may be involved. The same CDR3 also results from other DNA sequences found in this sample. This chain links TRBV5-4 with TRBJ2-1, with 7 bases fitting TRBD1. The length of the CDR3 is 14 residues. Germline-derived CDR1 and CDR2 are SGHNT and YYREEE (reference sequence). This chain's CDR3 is CASSLEGARSIVVF. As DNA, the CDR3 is TGTGCCAGCAGCTTGGAGGGGGCGCGGTCCATCGTCGTCTTC.

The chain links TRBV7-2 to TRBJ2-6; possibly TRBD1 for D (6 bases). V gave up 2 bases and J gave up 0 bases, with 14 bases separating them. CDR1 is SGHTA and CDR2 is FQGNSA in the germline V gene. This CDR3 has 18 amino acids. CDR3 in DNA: TGTGCCAGCAGCTTACCTTCGGACAGCTTCTCTGGGGCCAACGTCCTGACTTTC. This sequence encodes CASSLPSDSFSGANVLTF.

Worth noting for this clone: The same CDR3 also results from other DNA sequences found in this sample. In DNA form, the CDR3 reads TGTGCCTGGAGCTCCAAAGGGGCAGATACGCAGTATTTT. This gives the protein CAWSSKGADTQYF. The chain couples TRBV30 to TRBJ2-3; the D gene is possibly TRBD1 (5 bases). The V end lost 3 bases, the J end lost 4 bases, and 11 bases lay between the germline ends. The V gene's germline CDR1 is GTSNPN and CDR2 SVGIG (reference sequence). This CDR3 has 13 residues. The variable domain in full, with the rest retrieved from reference TRBV30 and TRBJ2-3, is SQTIHQWPATLVQPVGSPLSLECTVEGTSNPNLYWYRQAAGRGLQLLFYSVGIGQISSEVPQNLSASRPQDRQFILSSKKLLLSDSGFYLCAWSSKGADTQYFGPGTRLTVL.

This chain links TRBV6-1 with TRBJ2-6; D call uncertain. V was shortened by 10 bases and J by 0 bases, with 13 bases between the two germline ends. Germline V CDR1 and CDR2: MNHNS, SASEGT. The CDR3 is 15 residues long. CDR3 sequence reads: CATLTLSSGANVLTF. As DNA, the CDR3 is TGTGCCACCCTTACCCTAAGCTCTGGGGCCAACGTCCTGACTTTC.

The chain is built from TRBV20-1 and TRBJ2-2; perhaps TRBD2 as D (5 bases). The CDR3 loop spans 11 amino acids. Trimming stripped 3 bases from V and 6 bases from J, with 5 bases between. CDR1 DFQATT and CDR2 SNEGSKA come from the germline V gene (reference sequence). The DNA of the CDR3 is TGCAGTGCTAGCGGGGCCGGGGAGCTGTTTTTT. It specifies CSASGAGELFF.

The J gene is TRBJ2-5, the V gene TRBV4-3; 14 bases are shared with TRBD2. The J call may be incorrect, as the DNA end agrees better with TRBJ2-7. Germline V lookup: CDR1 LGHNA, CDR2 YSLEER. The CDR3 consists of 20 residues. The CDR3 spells CASSRRWGTSGSFDSYEQYF. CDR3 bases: TGCGCCAGCAGCCGAAGATGGGGGACTAGCGGGAGTTTCGACTCCTACGAGCAGTACTTC.